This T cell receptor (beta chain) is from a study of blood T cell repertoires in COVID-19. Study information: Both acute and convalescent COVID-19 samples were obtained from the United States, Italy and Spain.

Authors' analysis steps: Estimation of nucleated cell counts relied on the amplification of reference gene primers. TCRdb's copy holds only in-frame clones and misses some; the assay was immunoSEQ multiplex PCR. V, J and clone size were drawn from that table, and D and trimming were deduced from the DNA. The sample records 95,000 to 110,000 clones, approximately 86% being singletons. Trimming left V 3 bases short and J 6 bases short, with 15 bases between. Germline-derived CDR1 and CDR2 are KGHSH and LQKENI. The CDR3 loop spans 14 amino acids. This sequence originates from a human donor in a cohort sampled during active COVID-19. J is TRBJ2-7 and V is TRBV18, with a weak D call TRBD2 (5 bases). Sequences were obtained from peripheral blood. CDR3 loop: CASSPPSQRAEQYF. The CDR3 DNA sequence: TGTGCCAGCTCACCGCCGAGCCAGAGGGCCGAGCAGTACTTC.